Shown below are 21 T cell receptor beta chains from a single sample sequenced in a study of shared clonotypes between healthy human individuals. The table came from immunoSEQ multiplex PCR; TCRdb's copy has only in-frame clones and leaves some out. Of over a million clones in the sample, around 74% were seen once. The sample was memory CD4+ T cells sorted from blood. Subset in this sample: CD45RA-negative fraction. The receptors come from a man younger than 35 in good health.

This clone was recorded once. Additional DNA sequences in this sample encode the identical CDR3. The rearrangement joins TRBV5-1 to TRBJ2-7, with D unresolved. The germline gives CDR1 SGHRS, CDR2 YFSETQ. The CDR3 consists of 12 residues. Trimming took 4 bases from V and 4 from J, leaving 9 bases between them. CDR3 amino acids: CASSTTGYEQYF. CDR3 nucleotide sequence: TGCGCCAGCAGCACGACGGGTTACGAGCAGTACTTC.

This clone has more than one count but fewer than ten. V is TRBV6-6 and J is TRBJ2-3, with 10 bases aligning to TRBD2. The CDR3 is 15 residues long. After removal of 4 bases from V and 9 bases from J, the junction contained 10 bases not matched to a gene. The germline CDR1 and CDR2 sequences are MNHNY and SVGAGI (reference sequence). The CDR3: CASSSTSGDAGTQYF. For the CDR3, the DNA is TGTGCCAGCAGTTCAACTAGCGGGGACGCAGGGACGCAGTATTTT.

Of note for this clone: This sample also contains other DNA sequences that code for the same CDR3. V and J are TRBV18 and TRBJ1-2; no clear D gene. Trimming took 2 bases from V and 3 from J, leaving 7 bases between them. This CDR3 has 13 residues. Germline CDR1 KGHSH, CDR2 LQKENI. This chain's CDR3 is CASSPGRDYGYTF. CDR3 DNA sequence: TGTGCCAGCTCACCAGGACGGGACTATGGCTACACCTTC.

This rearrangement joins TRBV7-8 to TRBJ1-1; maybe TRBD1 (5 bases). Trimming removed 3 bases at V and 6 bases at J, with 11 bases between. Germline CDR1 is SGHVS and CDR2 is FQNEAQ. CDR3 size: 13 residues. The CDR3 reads CASSLAGRPEAFF. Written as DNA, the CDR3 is TGTGCCAGCAGCTTGGCGGGGCGTCCTGAAGCTTTCTTT.

CDR3 loop: CASSPGQPNQPQHF. CDR3 nucleotides: TGTGCCAGCAGCCCGGGACAGCCGAATCAGCCCCAGCATTTT. This chain links TRBV7-6 with TRBJ1-5; 7 bases align to TRBD1. This CDR3 contains 14 residues. Germline values: CDR1 SGHVS, CDR2 FNYEAQ. J lost 4 bases, V lost 5 bases, and 5 bases had no gene match.

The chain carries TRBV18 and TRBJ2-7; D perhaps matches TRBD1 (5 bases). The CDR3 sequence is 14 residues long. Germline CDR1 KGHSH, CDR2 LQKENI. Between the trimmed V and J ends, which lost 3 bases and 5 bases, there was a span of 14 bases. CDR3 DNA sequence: TGTGCCAGCTCACCTGTGACAGTAAAAAACGAGCAGTACTTC. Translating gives CASSPVTVKNEQYF.

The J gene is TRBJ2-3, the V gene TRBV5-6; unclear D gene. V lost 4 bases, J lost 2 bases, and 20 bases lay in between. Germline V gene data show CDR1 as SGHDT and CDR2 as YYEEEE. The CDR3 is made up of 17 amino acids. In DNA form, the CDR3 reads TGTGCCAGCAGCCAGTGGGCGTTCCTCTCTTACACAGATACGCAGTATTTT. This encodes CASSQWAFLSYTDTQYF. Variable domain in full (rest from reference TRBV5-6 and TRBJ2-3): DAGVTQSPTHLIKTRGQQVTLRCSPKSGHDTVSWYQQALGQGPQFIFQYYEEEERQRGNFPDRFSGHQFPNYSSELNVNALLLGDSALYLCASSQWAFLSYTDTQYFGPGTRLTVL.

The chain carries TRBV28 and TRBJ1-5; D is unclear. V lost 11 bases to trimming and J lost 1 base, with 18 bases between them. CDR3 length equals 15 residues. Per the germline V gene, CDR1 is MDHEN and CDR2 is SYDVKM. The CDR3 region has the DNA TGTGCCGGAGCTACTGGCAGGAGAAGCAATCAGCCCCAGCATTTT. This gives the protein CAGATGRRSNQPQHF.

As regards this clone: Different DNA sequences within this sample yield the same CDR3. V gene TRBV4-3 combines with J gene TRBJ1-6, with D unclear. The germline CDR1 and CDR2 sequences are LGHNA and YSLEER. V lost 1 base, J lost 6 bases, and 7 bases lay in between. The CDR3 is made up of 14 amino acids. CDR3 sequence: CASSQGGSNSPLHF. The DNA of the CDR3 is TGCGCCAGCAGCCAAGGTGGAAGTAATTCACCCCTCCACTTT.

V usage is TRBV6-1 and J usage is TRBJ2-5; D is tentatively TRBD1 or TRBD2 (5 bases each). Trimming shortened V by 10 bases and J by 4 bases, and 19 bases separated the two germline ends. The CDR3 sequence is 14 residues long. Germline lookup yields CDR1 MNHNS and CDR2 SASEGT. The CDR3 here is CATLEARVGETQYF. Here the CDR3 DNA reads TGTGCCACCTTGGAGGCCAGGGTCGGAGAGACCCAGTACTTC.

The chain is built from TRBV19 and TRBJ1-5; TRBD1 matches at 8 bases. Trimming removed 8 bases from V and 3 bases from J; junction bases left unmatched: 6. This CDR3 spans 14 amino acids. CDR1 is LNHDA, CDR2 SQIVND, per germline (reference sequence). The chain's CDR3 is CASAGQGLNQPQHF. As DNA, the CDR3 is TGTGCCAGTGCTGGACAGGGCCTCAATCAGCCCCAGCATTTT.

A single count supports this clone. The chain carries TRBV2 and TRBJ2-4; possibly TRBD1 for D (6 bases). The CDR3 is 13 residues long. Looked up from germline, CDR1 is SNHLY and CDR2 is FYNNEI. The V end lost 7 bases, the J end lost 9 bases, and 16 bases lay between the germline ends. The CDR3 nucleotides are TGTGCCAGCAAGTACAGGGAAGTGGGCATTCAGTACTTC. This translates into CASKYREVGIQYF.

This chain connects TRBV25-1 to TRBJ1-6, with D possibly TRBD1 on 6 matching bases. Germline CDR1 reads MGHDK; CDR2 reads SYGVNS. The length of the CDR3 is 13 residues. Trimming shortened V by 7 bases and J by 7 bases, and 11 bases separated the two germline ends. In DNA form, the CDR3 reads TGTGCCAGCATCGGGGGCCCCAATTCACCCCTCCACTTT. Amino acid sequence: CASIGGPNSPLHF.

The CDR3 DNA reads as TGTGCCAGCAGCTTTGCGGGAGTGGGCACCGGGGAGCTGTTTTTT. It yields the protein CASSFAGVGTGELFF. The rearrangement joins TRBV7-2 to TRBJ2-2; 7 nucleotides line up with TRBD2. Trimming took 3 bases from V and 4 from J; bases not matched to a gene: 5. CDR1 and CDR2 from the germline V gene are SGHTA and FQGNSA. This CDR3 has 15 amino acids.

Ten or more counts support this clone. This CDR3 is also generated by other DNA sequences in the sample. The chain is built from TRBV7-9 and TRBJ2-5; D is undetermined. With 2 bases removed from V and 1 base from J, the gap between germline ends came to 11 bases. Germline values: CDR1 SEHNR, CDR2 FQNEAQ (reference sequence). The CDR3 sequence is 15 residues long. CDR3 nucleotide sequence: TGTGCCAGCAGCTTAAGGTTGGTCTCCCAAGAGACCCAGTACTTC. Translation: CASSLRLVSQETQYF.

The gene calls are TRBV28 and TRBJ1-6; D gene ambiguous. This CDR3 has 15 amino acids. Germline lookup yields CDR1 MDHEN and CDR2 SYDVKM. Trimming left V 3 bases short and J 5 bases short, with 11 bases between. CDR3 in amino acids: CASSFRGTNNSPLHF. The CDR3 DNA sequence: TGTGCCAGCAGTTTCCGGGGAACGAATAATTCACCCCTCCACTTT.

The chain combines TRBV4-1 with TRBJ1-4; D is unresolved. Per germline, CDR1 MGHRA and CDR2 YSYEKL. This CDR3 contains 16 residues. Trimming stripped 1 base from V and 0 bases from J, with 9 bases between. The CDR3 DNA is TGCGCCAGCAGCCAAGTTAAGGGCTCAACTAATGAAAAACTGTTTTTT. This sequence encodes CASSQVKGSTNEKLFF.

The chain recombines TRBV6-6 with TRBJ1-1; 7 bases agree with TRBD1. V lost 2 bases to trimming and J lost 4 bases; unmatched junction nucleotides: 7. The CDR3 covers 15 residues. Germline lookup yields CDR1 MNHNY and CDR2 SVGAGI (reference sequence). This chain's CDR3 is CASSYNQGVVTEAFF. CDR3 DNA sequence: TGTGCCAGCAGTTACAACCAGGGGGTGGTCACTGAAGCTTTCTTT.

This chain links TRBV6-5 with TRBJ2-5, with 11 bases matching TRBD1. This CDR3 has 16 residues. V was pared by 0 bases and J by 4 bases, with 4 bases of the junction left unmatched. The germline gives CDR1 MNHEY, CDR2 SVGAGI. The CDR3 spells CASSYSWDRGSETQYF. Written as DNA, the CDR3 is TGTGCCAGCAGTTACTCGTGGGACAGGGGGTCAGAGACCCAGTACTTC.

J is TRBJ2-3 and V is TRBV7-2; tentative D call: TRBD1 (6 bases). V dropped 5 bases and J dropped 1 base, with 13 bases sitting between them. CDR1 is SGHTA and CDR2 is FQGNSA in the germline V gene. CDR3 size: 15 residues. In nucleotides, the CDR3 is TGTGCCAGCAGCCTTGGACAGAAAGGCACAGATACGCAGTATTTT. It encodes CASSLGQKGTDTQYF.

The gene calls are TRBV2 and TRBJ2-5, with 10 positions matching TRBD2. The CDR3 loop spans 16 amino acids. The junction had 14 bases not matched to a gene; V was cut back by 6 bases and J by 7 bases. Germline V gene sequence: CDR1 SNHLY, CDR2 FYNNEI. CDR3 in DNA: TGTGCCAGCAGGATTGGAGCTAGCGGGAGTGAAGGGACCCAGTACTTC. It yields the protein CASRIGASGSEGTQYF.